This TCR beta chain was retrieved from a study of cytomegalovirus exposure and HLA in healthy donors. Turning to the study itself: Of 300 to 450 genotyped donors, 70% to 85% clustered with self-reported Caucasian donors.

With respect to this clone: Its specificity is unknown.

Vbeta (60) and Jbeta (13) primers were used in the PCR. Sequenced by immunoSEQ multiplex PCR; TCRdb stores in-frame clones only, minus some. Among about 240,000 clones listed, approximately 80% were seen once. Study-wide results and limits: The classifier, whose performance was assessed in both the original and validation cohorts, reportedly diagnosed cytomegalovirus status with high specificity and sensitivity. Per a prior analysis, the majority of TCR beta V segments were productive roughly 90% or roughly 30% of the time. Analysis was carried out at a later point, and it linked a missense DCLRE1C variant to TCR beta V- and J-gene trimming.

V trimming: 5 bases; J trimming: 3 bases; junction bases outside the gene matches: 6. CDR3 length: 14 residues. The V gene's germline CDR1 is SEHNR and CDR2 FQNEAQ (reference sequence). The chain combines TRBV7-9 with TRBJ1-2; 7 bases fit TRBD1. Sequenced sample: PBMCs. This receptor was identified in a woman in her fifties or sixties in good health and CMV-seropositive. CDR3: CASSMTGPDYGYTF. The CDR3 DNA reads TGTGCCAGCAGCATGACAGGGCCGGACTATGGCTACACCTTC. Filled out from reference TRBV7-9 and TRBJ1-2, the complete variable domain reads DTGVSQNPRHKITKRGQNVTFRCDPISEHNRLYWYRQTLGQGPEFLTYFQNEAQLEKSRLLSDRFSAERPKGSFSTLEIQRTEQGDSAMYLCASSMTGPDYGYTFGSGTRLTVV.